This passage covers 30 T cell receptor beta chains from one sample sequenced in a study of T cell responses to AZD1222 COVID-19 vaccine. Sequenced by immunoSEQ multiplex PCR; TCRdb stores in-frame clones only, minus some. Found here are roughly 130,000 clones, about 90% of them singletons; the top ten hold roughly 6%. Sequenced material: peripheral blood, taken on day 0 of AZD1222 vaccination. The receptors derive from an adult in good health.

This clone appeared a few times. J is TRBJ1-3 and V is TRBV9; D not certain. CDR1 and CDR2 from the germline V gene are SGDLS and YYNGEE. The CDR3 consists of 14 residues. The V and J ends lost 0 bases and 6 bases respectively, with 10 bases between them. CDR3 sequence reads: CASSVDGRVNTIYF. The CDR3 DNA is TGTGCCAGCAGCGTAGATGGGAGGGTAAACACCATATATTTT.

This chain uses TRBV9 with TRBJ2-7, with TRBD1 matching 7 bases. With 0 bases clipped from V and 0 bases from J, the junction kept 6 bases outside the gene matches. This CDR3 comprises 16 residues. Germline loops: CDR1 SGDLS, CDR2 YYNGEE. The CDR3 region is CASSVGNEGASYEQYF. The CDR3 nucleotides are TGTGCCAGCAGCGTAGGGAACGAGGGGGCCTCCTACGAGCAGTACTTC. The variable domain in full, completed from reference TRBV9 and TRBJ2-7, reads DSGVTQTPKHLITATGQRVTLRCSPRSGDLSVYWYQQSLDQGLQFLIQYYNGEERAKGNILERFSAQQFPDLHSELNLSSLELGDSALYFCASSVGNEGASYEQYFGPGTRLTVT.

The J gene is TRBJ2-6, the V gene TRBV29-1; D assignment may be TRBD1 or TRBD2 (5 bases each). In germline, CDR1 is SQVTM, CDR2 ANQGSEA. The V end lost 7 bases, the J end lost 3 bases, and 13 bases lay between the germline ends. The CDR3 is 14 residues long. The CDR3 DNA sequence: TGCAGCGCAAGGGACGGAGTTGGGGCCAACGTCCTGACTTTC. Protein product: CSARDGVGANVLTF.

This rearrangement joins TRBV7-8 to TRBJ2-1; D possibly corresponds to TRBD2 (6 bases). In germline, CDR1 is SGHVS, CDR2 FQNEAQ. Trimming stripped 1 base from V and 2 bases from J, with 9 bases between. The CDR3 has 15 residues. The CDR3 nucleotides are TGTGCCAGCAGCTTAGGACTAGGGACCTACAATGAGCAGTTCTTC. As protein: CASSLGLGTYNEQFF.

For this clone: This same CDR3 is encoded by further DNA sequences in the sample. CDR3: CASSYSLAGSYEQYF. The CDR3 coding sequence is TGTGCCAGCAGTTACTCCCTAGCGGGAAGTTACGAGCAGTACTTC. This chain connects TRBV6-5 to TRBJ2-7; 9 positions match TRBD2. The germline CDR1 and CDR2 sequences are MNHEY and SVGAGI. J lost 4 bases, V lost 0 bases, and 4 bases had no gene match. The CDR3 sequence is 15 residues long.

The V call is TRBV19, the J call TRBJ2-6; D is uncertain. V lost 3 bases, J lost 0 bases, and 9 bases lay in between. This CDR3 has 16 residues. Germline loops: CDR1 LNHDA, CDR2 SQIVND (reference sequence). CDR3 sequence (DNA): TGTGCCAGTAGTATGAGGTCTGCCTCTGGGGCCAACGTCCTGACTTTC. Amino acid sequence: CASSMRSASGANVLTF. The complete variable domain, with remaining parts taken from reference TRBV19 and TRBJ2-6, reads DGGITQSPKYLFRKEGQNVTLSCEQNLNHDAMYWYRQDPGQGLRLIYYSQIVNDFQKGDIAEGYSVSREKKESFPLTVTSAQKNPTAFYLCASSMRSASGANVLTFGAGSRLTVL.

This CDR3 is CASSLVQELGYEQYF. The CDR3, as DNA: TGTGCCAGCAGCTTAGTGCAGGAACTAGGCTACGAGCAGTACTTC. This rearrangement joins TRBV7-9 to TRBJ2-7; TRBD2 is a possible D gene (5 bases). Per germline, CDR1 SEHNR and CDR2 FQNEAQ (reference sequence). This CDR3 is built from 15 residues. The germline V and J ends were trimmed by 1 base and 3 bases, with 13 bases remaining between them.

V gene TRBV5-4 combines with J gene TRBJ1-1; 9 bases line up with TRBD1. The junction had 2 bases not matched to a gene; V was cut back by 1 base and J by 1 base. CDR3 length: 15 amino acids. Germline CDR1 reads SGHNT; CDR2 reads YYREEE (reference sequence). The CDR3 DNA reads as TGTGCCAGCAGCTTGACAGGGGGCCGGAACACTGAAGCTTTCTTT. Residues: CASSLTGGRNTEAFF.

V and J are TRBV29-1 and TRBJ1-4; D unresolved. Trimming pared 6 bases from V and 4 bases from J, leaving 12 bases between. From germline, CDR1 is SQVTM and CDR2 ANQGSEA. CDR3 size: 13 residues. Here the CDR3 reads CSVGRRLNEKLFF. The CDR3 DNA is TGCAGCGTCGGGCGGCGGCTTAATGAAAAACTGTTTTTT. The full variable domain, completed using reference TRBV29-1 and TRBJ1-4, is SAVISQKPSRDICQRGTSLTIQCQVDSQVTMMFWYRQQPGQSLTLIATANQGSEATYESGFVIDKFPISRPNLTFSTLTVSNMSPEDSSIYLCSVGRRLNEKLFFGSGTQLSVL.

This sequence joins TRBV18 and TRBJ1-2; 7 bases match TRBD1. The CDR3 runs 13 residues. With 3 bases clipped from V and 5 bases from J, the junction kept 3 bases outside the gene matches. Germline V gene data show CDR1 as KGHSH and CDR2 as LQKENI. The CDR3, as DNA: TGTGCCAGCTCACCGCGGACAGGTTATGGCTACACCTTC. Its protein product is CASSPRTGYGYTF.

The chain has TRBV24-1 and TRBJ2-5, with TRBD2 matching 7 bases. The J segment lost 4 bases and the V segment lost 9 bases, leaving 1 base of the junction unmatched. There are 11 residues in the CDR3. Germline CDR1 is KGHDR and CDR2 is SFDVKD. The DNA for the CDR3 is TGTGCCACCGGGGGGGGAGAGACCCAGTACTTC. Translated: CATGGGETQYF.

The CDR3 DNA sequence: TGCGCCAGCAGCCTCGGGACAGCTTACGAGCAGTACTTC. It yields the protein CASSLGTAYEQYF. The chain carries TRBV4-3 and TRBJ2-7, with TRBD1 matching 7 bases. The germline V gene encodes CDR1 LGHNA and CDR2 YSLEER. The CDR3 totals 13 residues. V was clipped by 4 bases and J by 4 bases; unmatched bases: 4.

There are a few counts of this clone. This chain joins TRBV14 and TRBJ2-7, with D unresolved. From germline, CDR1 is SGHDN and CDR2 FVKESK. V gave up 3 bases and J gave up 2 bases, with 2 bases separating them. CDR3 length: 11 amino acids. In nucleotides, the CDR3 is TGTGCCAGCAGCCACACCTACGAGCAGTACTTC. Protein: CASSHTYEQYF.

This rearrangement joins TRBV5-1 to TRBJ1-2, with D perhaps TRBD1 (6 bases). The CDR3 sequence is 13 residues long. Germline loops: CDR1 SGHRS, CDR2 YFSETQ. Trimming pared 0 bases from V and 4 bases from J, leaving 7 bases between. Here the CDR3 reads CASSLEQGYGYTF. For the CDR3, the DNA is TGCGCCAGCAGCTTGGAACAGGGCTATGGCTACACCTTC.

CDR3 region: CASSTGLDSNQPQHF. The DNA for the CDR3 is TGTGCCAGCAGTACGGGGTTGGATAGCAATCAGCCCCAGCATTTT. The rearrangement uses TRBV9 and TRBJ1-5; no definite D call. Trimming pared 5 bases from V and 0 bases from J, leaving 12 bases between. The CDR3 has 15 amino acids. Germline CDR1 is SGDLS and CDR2 is YYNGEE.

V usage is TRBV3-1 (or the pseudogene TRBV3-2) and J usage is TRBJ1-1; D uncertain. The germline CDR1 and CDR2 sequences are LGHDT and YNNKEL (reference sequence). The CDR3 totals 16 residues. The V gene lost 0 bases and the J gene lost 1 base, with 12 bases spanning the gap. CDR3 amino acids: CASSQEFPPRNTEAFF. The CDR3, as DNA: TGTGCCAGCAGCCAAGAGTTTCCCCCGAGGAACACTGAAGCTTTCTTT.

CDR3 DNA sequence: TGTGCCACCAGTGATTCCGGACGCGACTATGGCTACACCTTC. Translation gives CATSDSGRDYGYTF. The rearrangement joins TRBV24-1 to TRBJ1-2; no reliable D call. This CDR3 is built from 14 residues. CDR1 and CDR2 (germline): KGHDR, SFDVKD. Trimming pared 2 bases from V and 3 bases from J, leaving 9 bases between.

The chain has TRBV5-6 and TRBJ1-1, with 9 bases aligning to TRBD1. Germline trimming cut 4 bases from V and 3 bases from J; bases unmatched to any gene: 7. CDR1 is SGHDT, CDR2 YYEEEE, per germline. The CDR3 runs to 15 residues. The CDR3 here is CASSHAQGAYTEAFF. The CDR3 DNA reads as TGTGCCAGCAGCCATGCACAGGGGGCCTACACTGAAGCTTTCTTT.

CDR3 protein: CAISLASGNTIYF. CDR3 in DNA: TGTGCCATCAGTCTGGCCTCTGGAAACACCATATATTTT. The chain combines TRBV10-3 with TRBJ1-3; no definite D call. Germline V gives CDR1 ENHRY, CDR2 SYGVKD. The V end lost 5 bases, the J end lost 0 bases, and 5 bases lay between the germline ends. This CDR3 spans 13 amino acids.

The J gene is TRBJ1-6, the V gene TRBV15; perhaps TRBD1 as D (6 bases). Trimming removed 0 bases at V and 7 bases at J, with 10 bases between. CDR1 and CDR2 (germline): LNHNV, YYDKDF (reference sequence). The CDR3 runs 15 residues. In nucleotides, the CDR3 is TGTGCCACCAGCAGAGACCAGGGGCGCAATTCACCCCTCCACTTT. This translates into CATSRDQGRNSPLHF.

The CDR3 region is CASSPRDREVETQYF. The CDR3 coding sequence is TGTGCCAGCAGCCCCCGGGACAGGGAGGTGGAGACCCAGTACTTC. V usage is TRBV9 and J usage is TRBJ2-5, with 9 nucleotides matching TRBD1. The CDR3 has 15 amino acids. Per the germline V gene, CDR1 is SGDLS and CDR2 is YYNGEE. The V gene end was trimmed by 4 bases and the J gene end by 5 bases; junction bases not matched to a gene: 9.

In this sample, this clone turned up a few times. The chain carries TRBV23-1 and TRBJ2-2; TRBD1 aligns across 7 bases. TRBV23-1 belongs to the ORF category, with a function that is uncertain. V shed 2 bases and J 5 bases; nucleotides not matched to a gene: 5. The CDR3 spans 15 residues. The DNA for the CDR3 is TGCGCCAGCAGTCAACCGGGACAGCCGACCGGGGAGCTGTTTTTT. This translates into CASSQPGQPTGELFF.

The V call is TRBV29-1, the J call TRBJ1-1, with 10 bases aligning to TRBD1. The germline CDR1 and CDR2 sequences are SQVTM and ANQGSEA. J was trimmed by 1 base and V by 7 bases; bases with no gene match: 3. This CDR3 region has 13 residues. DNA for the CDR3: TGCAGCGCACGACAGGGGGCGAACACTGAAGCTTTCTTT. It codes for CSARQGANTEAFF.

V and J are TRBV21-1 and TRBJ1-6; TRBD1 is the table's D call and was not checked against the DNA. TRBV21-1 is a known pseudogene. The CDR3 totals 15 residues. CDR3 nucleotides: TGTGCCAGCAGTACCCAGGAAATCCATAATTCACCCCTCCACTTT. Protein sequence: CASSTQEIHNSPLHF.

The CDR3 DNA reads TGTGCCTGGAGTGTGTTCTCGGGGTACAATGAGCAGTTCTTC. Its translation is CAWSVFSGYNEQFF. The J gene is TRBJ2-1, the V gene TRBV30; D might be TRBD2 (5 bases). V lost 0 bases and J 4 bases, leaving 10 bases between the germline ends. The CDR3 is made up of 14 amino acids. Germline values: CDR1 GTSNPN, CDR2 SVGIG (reference sequence).

The CDR3 region is CAIVLGQGTYAFF. Here the CDR3 DNA reads TGTGCCATCGTTCTAGGACAGGGAACGTATGCTTTCTTT. The chain carries TRBV2 and TRBJ1-1; TRBD1 aligns across 8 bases. Germline-derived CDR1 and CDR2 are SNHLY and FYNNEI. The CDR3 totals 13 residues. The V gene end was trimmed by 10 bases and the J gene end by 11 bases; junction bases not matched to a gene: 15.

V is TRBV24-1 and J is TRBJ2-1; D is uncertain. There are 13 residues in the CDR3. Germline V gene sequence: CDR1 KGHDR, CDR2 SFDVKD. Trimming left V 2 bases short and J 3 bases short, with 4 bases between. CDR3 sequence (DNA): TGTGCCACCAGTGATTCCCGCTACAATGAGCAGTTCTTC. This translates into CATSDSRYNEQFF.

The chain couples TRBV6-1 to TRBJ2-7; no definite D call. The CDR3 totals 14 residues. Germline V gene data show CDR1 as MNHNS and CDR2 as SASEGT. Deletions cut 2 bases from V and 12 bases from J, with 20 bases between. CDR3 nucleotide sequence: TGTGCCAGCAGTGAAAGTCTCTCCCTAGGAACTGGGTACTTC. As protein: CASSESLSLGTGYF.

The rearrangement uses TRBV10-3 and TRBJ1-1, with 9 bases identical to TRBD1. The CDR3 extends over 15 amino acids. Looked up from germline, CDR1 is ENHRY and CDR2 is SYGVKD. The V segment lost 6 bases and the J segment 3 bases; nucleotides outside the gene matches: 8. The CDR3: CAISLSRTGDTEAFF. The CDR3 region has the DNA TGTGCCATCAGCCTCAGCCGGACAGGGGACACTGAAGCTTTCTTT.

This clone was found once. The chain joins TRBV27 to TRBJ2-5; D gene uncertain. The CDR3 extends over 11 amino acids. Germline loops: CDR1 MNHEY, CDR2 SMNVEV (reference sequence). V lost 3 bases to trimming and J lost 7 bases, with 6 bases between them. The CDR3 loop is CASSFGRTQYF. CDR3 DNA sequence: TGTGCCAGCAGTTTCGGGCGGACCCAGTACTTC.